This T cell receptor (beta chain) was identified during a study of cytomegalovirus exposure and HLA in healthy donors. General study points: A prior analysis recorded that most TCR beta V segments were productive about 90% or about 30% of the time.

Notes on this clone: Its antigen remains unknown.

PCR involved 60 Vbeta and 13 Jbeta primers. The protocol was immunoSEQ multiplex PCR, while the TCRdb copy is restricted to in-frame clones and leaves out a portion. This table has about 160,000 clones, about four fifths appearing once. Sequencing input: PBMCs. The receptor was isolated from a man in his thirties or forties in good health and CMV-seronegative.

CDR3 protein: CASSLAQGDTGELFF. Written as DNA, the CDR3 is TGTGCCAGCAGCTTAGCGCAGGGGGATACCGGGGAGCTGTTTTTT. The V gene is TRBV13, the J gene TRBJ2-2; 7 nucleotides line up with TRBD1. V lost 1 base to trimming and J lost 5 bases; unmatched junction nucleotides: 4. CDR1 is PRHDT, CDR2 FYEKMQ, per germline (reference sequence). This CDR3 has 15 amino acids.